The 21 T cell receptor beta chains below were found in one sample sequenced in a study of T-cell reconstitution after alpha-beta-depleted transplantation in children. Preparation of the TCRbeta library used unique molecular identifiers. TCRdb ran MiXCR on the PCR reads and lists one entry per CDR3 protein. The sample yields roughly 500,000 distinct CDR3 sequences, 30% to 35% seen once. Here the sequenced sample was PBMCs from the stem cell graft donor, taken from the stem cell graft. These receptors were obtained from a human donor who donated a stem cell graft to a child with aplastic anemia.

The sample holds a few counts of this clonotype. DNA for the CDR3: TGCAGTGCTAGCGGCGCTGAGGGTATAATCTACGAGCAGTACTTC. Protein sequence: CSASGAEGIIYEQYF. The chain has TRBV20-1 and TRBJ2-7, with D possibly TRBD2 on 5 matching bases. The V gene lost 3 bases and the J gene lost 3 bases, with 18 bases spanning the gap. The CDR3 length is 15 residues. Germline V CDR1 and CDR2: DFQATT, SNEGSKA (reference sequence).

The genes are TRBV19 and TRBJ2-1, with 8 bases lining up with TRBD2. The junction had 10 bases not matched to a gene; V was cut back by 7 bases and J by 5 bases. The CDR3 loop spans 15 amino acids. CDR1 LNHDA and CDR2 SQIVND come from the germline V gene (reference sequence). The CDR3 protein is CASMVPGGVDNEQFF. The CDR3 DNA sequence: TGTGCCAGTATGGTGCCGGGAGGGGTCGACAATGAGCAGTTCTTC.

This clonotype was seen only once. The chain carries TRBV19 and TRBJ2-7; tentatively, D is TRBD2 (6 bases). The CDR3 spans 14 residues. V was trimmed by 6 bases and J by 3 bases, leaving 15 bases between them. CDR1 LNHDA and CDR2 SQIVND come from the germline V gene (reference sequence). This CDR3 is CASSTGASDYEQYF. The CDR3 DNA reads TGTGCCAGTAGCACCGGGGCTAGCGACTACGAGCAGTACTTC.

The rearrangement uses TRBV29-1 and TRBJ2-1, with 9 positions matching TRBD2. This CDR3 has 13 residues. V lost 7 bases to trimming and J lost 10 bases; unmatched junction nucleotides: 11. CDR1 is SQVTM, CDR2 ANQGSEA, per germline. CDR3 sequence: CSAAYSLAGEQFF. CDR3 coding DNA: TGCAGCGCCGCTTATAGCCTAGCGGGAGAGCAGTTCTTC.

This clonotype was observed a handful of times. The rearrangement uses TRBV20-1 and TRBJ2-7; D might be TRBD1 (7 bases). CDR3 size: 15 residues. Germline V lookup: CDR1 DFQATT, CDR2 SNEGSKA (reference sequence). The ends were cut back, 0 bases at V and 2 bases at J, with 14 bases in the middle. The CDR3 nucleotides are TGCAGTGCTAGAGATGCGGGACAGATTACCTACGAGCAGTACTTC. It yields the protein CSARDAGQITYEQYF.

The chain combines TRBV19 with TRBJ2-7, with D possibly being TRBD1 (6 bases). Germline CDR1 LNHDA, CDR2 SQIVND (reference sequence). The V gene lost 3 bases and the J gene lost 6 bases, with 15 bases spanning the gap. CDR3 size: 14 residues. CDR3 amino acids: CASSIGRGLAEQYF. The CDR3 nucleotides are TGTGCCAGTAGTATCGGCAGGGGTTTAGCCGAGCAGTACTTC. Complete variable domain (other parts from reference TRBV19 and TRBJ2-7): DGGITQSPKYLFRKEGQNVTLSCEQNLNHDAMYWYRQDPGQGLRLIYYSQIVNDFQKGDIAEGYSVSREKKESFPLTVTSAQKNPTAFYLCASSIGRGLAEQYFGPGTRLTVT.

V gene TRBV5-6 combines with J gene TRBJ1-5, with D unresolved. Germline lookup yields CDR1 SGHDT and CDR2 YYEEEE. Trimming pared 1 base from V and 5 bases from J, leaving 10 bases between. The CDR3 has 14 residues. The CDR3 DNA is TGTGCCAGCAGCTTGTACGAGAGTTATCAGCCCCAGCATTTT. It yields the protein CASSLYESYQPQHF.

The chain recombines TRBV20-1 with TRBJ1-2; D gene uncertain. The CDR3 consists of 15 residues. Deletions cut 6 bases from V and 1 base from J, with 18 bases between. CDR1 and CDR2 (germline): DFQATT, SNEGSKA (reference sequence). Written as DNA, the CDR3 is TGCAGTGCCGCCACAGATCCCTTCCTTAACTATGGCTACACCTTC. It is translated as CSAATDPFLNYGYTF.

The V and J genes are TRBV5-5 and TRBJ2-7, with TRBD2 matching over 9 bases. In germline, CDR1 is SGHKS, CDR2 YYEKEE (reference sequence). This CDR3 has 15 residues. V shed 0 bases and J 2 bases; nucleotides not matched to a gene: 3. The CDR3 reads CASSLGLAVTYEQYF. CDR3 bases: TGTGCCAGCAGCTTGGGACTAGCGGTAACCTACGAGCAGTACTTC.

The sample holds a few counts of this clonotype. The CDR3 loop is CSVEDRQLAEYF. CDR3 DNA: TGCAGCGTTGAAGACCGCCAACTAGCGGAGTATTTT. V is TRBV29-1 and J is TRBJ2-3; TRBD2 matches 8 bases. Germline lookup yields CDR1 SQVTM and CDR2 ANQGSEA. The trim removed 0 bases at V and 13 bases at J, leaving 6 bases unmatched. This CDR3 is built from 12 residues.

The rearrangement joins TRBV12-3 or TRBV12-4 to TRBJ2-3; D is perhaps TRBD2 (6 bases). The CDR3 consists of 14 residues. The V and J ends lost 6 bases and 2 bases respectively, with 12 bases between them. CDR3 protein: CASRRGLSTDTQYF. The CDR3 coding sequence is TGTGCCAGCAGACGGGGACTTTCCACAGATACGCAGTATTTT.

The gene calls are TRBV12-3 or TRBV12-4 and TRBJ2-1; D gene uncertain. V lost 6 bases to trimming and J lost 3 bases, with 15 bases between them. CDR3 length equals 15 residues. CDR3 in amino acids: CASSIRPGGYNEQFF. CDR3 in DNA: TGTGCCAGCAGCATAAGACCAGGCGGCTACAATGAGCAGTTCTTC.

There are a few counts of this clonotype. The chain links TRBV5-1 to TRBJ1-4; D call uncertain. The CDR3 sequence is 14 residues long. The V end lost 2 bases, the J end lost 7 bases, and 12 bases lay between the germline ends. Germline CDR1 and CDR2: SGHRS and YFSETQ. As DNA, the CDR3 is TGCGCCAGCAGCTTAGCAGATCGGCGTGAAAAACTGTTTTTT. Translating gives CASSLADRREKLFF.

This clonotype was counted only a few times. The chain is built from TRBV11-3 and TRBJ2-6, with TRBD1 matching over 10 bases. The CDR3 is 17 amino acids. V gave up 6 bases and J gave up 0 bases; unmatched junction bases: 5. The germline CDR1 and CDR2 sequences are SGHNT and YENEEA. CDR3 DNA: TGTGCCAGCAGACCCGGGACAGGGGACTCTGGGGCCAACGTCCTGACTTTC. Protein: CASRPGTGDSGANVLTF.

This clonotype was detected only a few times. CDR3 nucleotides: TGTGCCAGCCATGCCCTGCCCGGGGAGACCCAGTACTTC. It encodes CASHALPGETQYF. V is TRBV2 and J is TRBJ2-5; no clear D gene. The germline gives CDR1 SNHLY, CDR2 FYNNEI. V lost 8 bases and J 5 bases, leaving 15 bases between the germline ends. This CDR3 has 13 residues.

Here the CDR3 DNA reads TGTGCCAGTAGTATAGGCCAGGTCGTGAGCAATCAGCCCCAGCATTTT. It specifies CASSIGQVVSNQPQHF. This chain links TRBV19 with TRBJ1-5; D unclear. This CDR3 is 16 amino acids long. Germline V CDR1 and CDR2: LNHDA, SQIVND (reference sequence). V lost 1 base and J 1 base, leaving 11 bases between the germline ends. Full variable domain (outside the CDR3, taken from reference TRBV19 and TRBJ1-5): DGGITQSPKYLFRKEGQNVTLSCEQNLNHDAMYWYRQDPGQGLRLIYYSQIVNDFQKGDIAEGYSVSREKKESFPLTVTSAQKNPTAFYLCASSIGQVVSNQPQHFGDGTRLSIL.

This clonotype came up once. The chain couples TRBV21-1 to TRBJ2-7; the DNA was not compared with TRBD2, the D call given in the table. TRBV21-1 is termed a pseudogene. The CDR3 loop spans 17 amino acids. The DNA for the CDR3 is TGTGCCAGCAGCAAAGAAAGGAGGGTCCACCCTCTCTACGAGCAGTACGTC. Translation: CASSKERRVHPLYEQYV.

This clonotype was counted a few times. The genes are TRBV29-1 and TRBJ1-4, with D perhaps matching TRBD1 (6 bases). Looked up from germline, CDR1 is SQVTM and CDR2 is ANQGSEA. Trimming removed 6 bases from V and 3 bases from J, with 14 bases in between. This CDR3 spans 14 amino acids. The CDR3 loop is CSVTDRSANEKLFF. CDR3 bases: TGCAGCGTAACCGACAGGTCGGCTAATGAAAAACTGTTTTTT.

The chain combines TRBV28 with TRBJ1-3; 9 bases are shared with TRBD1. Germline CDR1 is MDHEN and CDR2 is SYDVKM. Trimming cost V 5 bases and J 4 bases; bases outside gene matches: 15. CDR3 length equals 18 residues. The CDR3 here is CASSPPPGTGLLGNTIYF. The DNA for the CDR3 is TGTGCCAGCAGTCCCCCCCCCGGGACAGGGCTCCTGGGAAACACCATATATTTT.

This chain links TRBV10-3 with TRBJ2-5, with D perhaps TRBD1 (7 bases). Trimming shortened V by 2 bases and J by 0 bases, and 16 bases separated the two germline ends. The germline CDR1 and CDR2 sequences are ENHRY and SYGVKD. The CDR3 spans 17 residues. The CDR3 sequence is CAISEGGGTVNQETQYF. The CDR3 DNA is TGTGCCATCAGTGAGGGGGGCGGGACAGTGAACCAAGAGACCCAGTACTTC.

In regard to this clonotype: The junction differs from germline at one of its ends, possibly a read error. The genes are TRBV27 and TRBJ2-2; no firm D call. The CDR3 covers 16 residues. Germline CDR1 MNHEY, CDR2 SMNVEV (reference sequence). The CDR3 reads CASSLSQGAKTGELFF. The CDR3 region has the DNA TGTGCCAGCAGTTTATCGCAAGGTGCGAAGACCGGGGAGCTGTTTTTT.